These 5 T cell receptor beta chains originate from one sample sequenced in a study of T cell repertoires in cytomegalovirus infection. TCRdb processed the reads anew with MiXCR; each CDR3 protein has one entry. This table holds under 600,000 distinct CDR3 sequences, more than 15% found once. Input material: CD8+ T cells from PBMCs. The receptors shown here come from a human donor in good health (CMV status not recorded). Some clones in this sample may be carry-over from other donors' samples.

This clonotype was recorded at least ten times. The CDR3 bases are TGTGCCAGCAGCACGGGACTAGCGGGGGTAGGGGAGACCCAGTACTTC. Translated, it gives CASSTGLAGVGETQYF. The chain uses TRBV7-2 and TRBJ2-5, with 14 bases identical to TRBD2. V was clipped by 5 bases and J by 5 bases; unmatched bases: 7. The CDR3 has 16 residues. Per the germline V gene, CDR1 is SGHTA and CDR2 is FQGNSA.

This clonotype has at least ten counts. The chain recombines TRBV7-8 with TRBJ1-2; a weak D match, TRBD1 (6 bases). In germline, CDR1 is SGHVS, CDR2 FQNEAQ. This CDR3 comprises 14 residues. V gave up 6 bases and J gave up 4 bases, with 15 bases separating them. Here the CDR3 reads CASSGGGQIYGYTF. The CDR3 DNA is TGTGCCAGCAGTGGGGGAGGACAGATCTATGGCTACACCTTC.

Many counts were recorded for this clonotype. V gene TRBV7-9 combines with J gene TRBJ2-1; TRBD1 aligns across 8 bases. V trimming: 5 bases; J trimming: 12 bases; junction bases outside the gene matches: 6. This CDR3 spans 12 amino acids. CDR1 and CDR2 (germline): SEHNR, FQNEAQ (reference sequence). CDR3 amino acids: CASSILDRGQFF. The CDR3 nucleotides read TGTGCCAGCAGCATACTAGACAGGGGGCAGTTCTTC.

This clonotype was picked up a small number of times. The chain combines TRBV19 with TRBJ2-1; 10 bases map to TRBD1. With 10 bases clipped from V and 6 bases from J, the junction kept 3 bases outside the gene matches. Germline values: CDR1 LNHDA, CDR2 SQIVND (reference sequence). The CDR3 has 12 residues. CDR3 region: CATRTGGNEQFF. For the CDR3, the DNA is TGTGCCACCAGGACAGGGGGCAATGAGCAGTTCTTC.

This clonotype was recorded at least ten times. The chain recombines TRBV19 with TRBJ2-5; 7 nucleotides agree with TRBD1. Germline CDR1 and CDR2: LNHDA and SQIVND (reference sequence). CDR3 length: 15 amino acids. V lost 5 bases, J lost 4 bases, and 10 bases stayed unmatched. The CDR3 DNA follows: TGTGCCAGTAGTCTCCAACAGGGGAGTATAGAGACCCAGTACTTC. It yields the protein CASSLQQGSIETQYF.